Presented here are 6 T cell receptor beta chains from one specimen sequenced in a study of beta chain features in type 1 diabetes. The investigators reverse transcribed all of the isolated RNA, so they sequenced expressed TCRB transcripts. TCRdb's copy holds only in-frame clones and misses some; the assay was immunoSEQ multiplex PCR. The sample holds 350,000 to 450,000 clones, roughly 15% seen once. Material: naive CD4+ T cells from blood. Every receptor here comes from a young woman in good health.

V usage is TRBV11-2 and J usage is TRBJ2-3; 7 bases fit TRBD2. The V gene's germline CDR1 is SGHAT and CDR2 FQNNGV. The CDR3 has 16 amino acids. The ends lost 1 base at V and 0 bases at J; junction bases unmatched: 4. The CDR3 here is CASSLVPAGSTDTQYF. The CDR3 DNA follows: TGTGCCAGCAGCTTAGTTCCAGCGGGAAGCACAGATACGCAGTATTTT.

The rearrangement joins TRBV7-8 to TRBJ2-7; 8 nucleotides align to TRBD2. Trimming at V came to 5 bases and at J to 0 bases, leaving 6 bases not matched to a gene. Germline assignment: CDR1 SGHVS and CDR2 FQNEAQ. CDR3 length equals 15 residues. CDR3 sequence: CASSPGGVSSYEQYF. The CDR3 bases are TGTGCCAGCAGCCCGGGGGGGGTCAGCTCCTACGAGCAGTACTTC.

This chain connects TRBV28 to TRBJ2-7, with 7 bases that match TRBD1. Germline V lookup: CDR1 MDHEN, CDR2 SYDVKM. The CDR3 extends over 14 amino acids. V lost 3 bases to trimming and J lost 9 bases; unmatched junction nucleotides: 11. The CDR3 is CASSFVRQGGTQYF. For the CDR3, the DNA is TGTGCCAGCAGTTTTGTTCGACAGGGTGGAACGCAGTACTTC.

This clone has only a few counts. The genes are TRBV4-2 and TRBJ1-4; D is unclear. This CDR3 comprises 16 residues. The V end lost 0 bases, the J end lost 4 bases, and 12 bases lay between the germline ends. Germline CDR1 LGHNA, CDR2 YNFKEQ. Written as DNA, the CDR3 is TGTGCCAGCAGCCAAGATCTTGGCAGACTTAATGAAAAACTGTTTTTT. Protein: CASSQDLGRLNEKLFF.

The CDR3 loop reads CAIKGGAGANVLTF. CDR3 DNA sequence: TGTGCCATCAAAGGAGGGGCTGGGGCCAACGTCCTGACTTTC. The genes are TRBV28 and TRBJ2-6; tentative D call: TRBD2 (6 bases). The V and J ends lost 10 bases and 2 bases respectively, with 12 bases between them. The CDR3 length is 14 residues. The germline gives CDR1 MDHEN, CDR2 SYDVKM.

This clone showed up just a few times. This chain links TRBV18 with TRBJ1-5; a weak D match, TRBD1 (5 bases). The germline V gene encodes CDR1 KGHSH and CDR2 LQKENI. CDR3 size: 15 residues. Trimming removed 3 bases at V and 3 bases at J, with 12 bases between. The CDR3 region has the DNA TGTGCCAGCTCACCCATGACAGCTTCCAATCAGCCCCAGCATTTT. Amino acids: CASSPMTASNQPQHF.